This T cell receptor beta chain is drawn from a study of blood T cell repertoires in COVID-19. Study-level background: The cDNA or gDNA used as material had been derived from T cells, B-cell-depleted T cells, or PBMCs.

Generated by immunoSEQ multiplex PCR, the TCRdb table keeps only in-frame clones and is missing some. The sample records 260,000 or so clones, around 84% being singletons. Residents of 24 US areas, aged about 18 to 89 years, made up the participants. Each participant's cohort was designated according to participant-reported clinical history. The V segment lost 5 bases and the J segment 0 bases; nucleotides outside the gene matches: 7. The CDR3 is made up of 15 amino acids. Per the germline V gene, CDR1 is LNHDA and CDR2 is SQIVND (reference sequence). Material: PBMCs or T cells enriched from blood (not recorded which). This sequence originates from a man aged 18 to 30 who had recovered from COVID-19. The chain uses TRBV19 and TRBJ2-7; 7 bases are shared with TRBD2. As DNA, the CDR3 is TGTGCCAGTAGTTCTACTAGCGCGGACTCCTACGAGCAGTACTTC. Amino acid sequence: CASSSTSADSYEQYF.